This entry concerns a single T cell receptor (beta chain). This specimen belongs to a study of shared clonotypes between healthy human individuals. In germline, CDR1 is MNHEY, CDR2 SVGAGI. CDR3 length: 15 amino acids. The germline V and J ends were trimmed by 6 bases and 6 bases, with 17 bases remaining between them. Sequencing used immunoSEQ multiplex PCR; TCRdb keeps in-frame clones, though not all of them. The sample has roughly 2.6 million clones; more than 80% are singletons. The sequencing input was naive CD4+ T cells sorted from blood. Subset specified: CD45RA+ positively selected. This receptor was taken from a man aged 18-30 years in good health. The chain has TRBV6-5 and TRBJ2-2, with D possibly TRBD2 on 5 matching bases. CDR3 nucleotide sequence: TGTGCCAGCAGCCGAGGACTGGACGTACCCGGGGAGCTGTTTTTT. It yields the protein CASSRGLDVPGELFF.